This entry lists 12 T cell receptor beta chains sequenced from one sample in a study of identical twins. TCRdb recomputed calls from the 5' RACE reads with MiXCR, one row per CDR3 protein. The sample yields around 480,000 distinct CDR3 sequences, roughly an eighth seen once. The sample also formed part of further work on yellow fever vaccine responses in identical twins.

Sequencing used CD4+ T cells sorted from blood. Source of these receptors: a woman aged 18-30 years in good health.

A few counts support this clonotype. V and J are TRBV6-5 and TRBJ2-5; TRBD2 aligns across 9 bases. Per germline, CDR1 MNHEY and CDR2 SVGAGI. Unmatched junction bases numbered 9, after V lost 0 bases and J lost 4 bases. This CDR3 region has 17 residues. DNA of the CDR3: TGTGCCAGCAGTTACTCGAAGGGTAGCGGGAGCTCAGAGACCCAGTACTTC. This sequence encodes CASSYSKGSGSSETQYF.

Only a few counts were recorded for this clonotype. V usage is TRBV7-2 and J usage is TRBJ2-2; 10 positions agree with TRBD1. Germline V gives CDR1 SGHTA, CDR2 FQGNSA. V shed 5 bases, J shed 3 bases, and the junction held 6 bases outside the gene matches. This CDR3 is 16 amino acids long. In nucleotides, the CDR3 is TGTGCCAGCAGCCTCGGGGACAGGGGATACACCGGGGAGCTGTTTTTT. It translates to CASSLGDRGYTGELFF.

This chain connects TRBV6-1 to TRBJ2-7; D is unresolved. The germline V and J ends were trimmed by 4 bases and 6 bases, with 10 bases remaining between them. There are 12 residues in the CDR3. The germline V gene encodes CDR1 MNHNS and CDR2 SASEGT. The CDR3 DNA follows: TGTGCCAGCAGTGTTCGGGTAAGCGAGCAGTACTTC. Translated: CASSVRVSEQYF.

This clonotype showed up just a few times. This chain joins TRBV18 and TRBJ2-7; D is ambiguous. Deletions cut 4 bases from V and 5 bases from J, with 9 bases between. In germline, CDR1 is KGHSH, CDR2 LQKENI. CDR3 length: 12 amino acids. The CDR3 is CASSQKSNEQYF. The DNA for the CDR3 is TGTGCCAGCTCACAGAAGAGTAACGAGCAGTACTTC.

The chain carries TRBV29-1 and TRBJ2-3, with TRBD1 matching 7 bases. The J segment lost 7 bases and the V segment lost 5 bases, leaving 15 bases of the junction unmatched. The CDR3 has 15 residues. In germline, CDR1 is SQVTM, CDR2 ANQGSEA. The CDR3 DNA follows: TGCAGCGTTTTTGCGGTGGGGACAGTACGGAATACGCAGTATTTT. It translates to CSVFAVGTVRNTQYF.

The CDR3 region is CASSQGQDRSTDTQYF. The CDR3 nucleotides read TGCGCCAGCAGCCAAGGACAGGATCGTAGCACAGATACGCAGTATTTT. The chain combines TRBV5-1 with TRBJ2-3; 7 bases map to TRBD1. Germline lookup yields CDR1 SGHRS and CDR2 YFSETQ. The CDR3 is 16 amino acids. V lost 4 bases and J lost 0; bases outside the gene matches: 8.

The CDR3: CATSSLDRDTYEQYF. The CDR3 region has the DNA TGTGCCACCAGCAGCCTAGACAGGGATACCTACGAGCAGTACTTC. The rearrangement joins TRBV15 to TRBJ2-7; 7 nucleotides align to TRBD1. The ends lost 3 bases at V and 2 bases at J; junction bases unmatched: 7. Germline V CDR1 and CDR2: LNHNV, YYDKDF (reference sequence). The length of the CDR3 is 15 residues.

V usage is TRBV29-1 and J usage is TRBJ2-2; D not resolved. V shed 5 bases and J shed 3 bases, with 7 bases lying between them. Germline CDR1 and CDR2: SQVTM and ANQGSEA. The CDR3 has 12 residues. This chain's CDR3 is CSVRRDTGELFF. As DNA, the CDR3 is TGCAGCGTTCGCCGGGACACCGGGGAGCTGTTTTTT.

Ten or more counts support this clonotype. This chain uses TRBV12-3 or TRBV12-4 with TRBJ2-7; tentative D call: TRBD1 (5 bases). Trimming removed 1 base at V and 3 bases at J, with 7 bases between. This CDR3 region has 13 residues. The CDR3 DNA follows: TGTGCCAGCAGTTTAGACGGACACTACGAGCAGTACTTC. Protein: CASSLDGHYEQYF.

This chain connects TRBV15 to TRBJ2-5; either TRBD1 or TRBD2 may supply D (6 bases each). The CDR3 sequence is 16 residues long. The germline gives CDR1 LNHNV, CDR2 YYDKDF (reference sequence). Trimming took off 3 bases at V and 2 bases at J, with 16 bases between the two ends. The CDR3 sequence: CATSRGLSGAQETQYF. The CDR3 DNA reads TGTGCCACCAGCAGGGGACTTTCAGGGGCACAAGAGACCCAGTACTTC.

The V gene is TRBV29-1, the J gene TRBJ1-1, with 9 nucleotides matching TRBD1. CDR1 and CDR2 (germline): SQVTM, ANQGSEA. The CDR3 has 13 amino acids. V gave up 3 bases and J gave up 3 bases; unmatched junction bases: 2. The CDR3 DNA reads TGCAGCGTTGAGGGGGACAGGGACACTGAAGCTTTCTTT. Protein product: CSVEGDRDTEAFF.

The table lists this clonotype with a few counts. Here the CDR3 reads CASRLGQGVHNEQFF. CDR3 DNA: TGTGCCAGCAGGCTGGGACAGGGCGTACACAATGAGCAGTTCTTC. The chain couples TRBV11-2 to TRBJ2-1; TRBD1 matches 9 bases. The germline V gene has CDR1 SGHAT and CDR2 FQNNGV. The CDR3 extends over 15 amino acids. V dropped 6 bases and J dropped 5; count of bases not matched to a gene: 8.